Below are 27 T cell receptor beta chains sequenced from a single sample in a study of read filtering for tumor transcriptome and immune sequencing. From around 440 ng of RNA, a library with molecular barcoded alpha/delta and beta/gamma adaptors was made. TCRdb fed the reads into MiXCR, producing one record per CDR3 protein. The sample includes 35,000 to 40,000 distinct CDR3 sequences, 12% to 15% of them seen just once. The sequenced material came from a population of CD138-negative cells sorted from bone marrow. These receptors were taken from a donor over 35 with multiple myeloma.

The chain combines TRBV20-1 with TRBJ2-3, with D uncertain. CDR1 is DFQATT, CDR2 SNEGSKA, per germline (reference sequence). The CDR3 is made up of 12 amino acids. V was shortened by 1 base and J by 4 bases, with 6 bases between the two germline ends. CDR3 protein: CSARAGADTQYF. Written as DNA, the CDR3 is TGCAGTGCTAGAGCAGGCGCAGATACGCAGTATTTT.

Many counts were recorded for this clonotype. The rearrangement joins TRBV2 to TRBJ2-5; TRBD2 agrees at 7 bases. The V gene end was trimmed by 5 bases and the J gene end by 5 bases; junction bases not matched to a gene: 8. CDR1 is SNHLY, CDR2 FYNNEI, per germline. The CDR3 is 14 amino acids. The CDR3 protein is CASSFLGGGETQYF. The CDR3 nucleotides read TGTGCCAGCAGTTTCCTCGGCGGGGGTGAGACCCAGTACTTC.

This clonotype occurred a few times. The chain employs TRBV5-1 and TRBJ2-7; no definite D call. CDR1 SGHRS and CDR2 YFSETQ come from the germline V gene. V was pared by 0 bases and J by 0 bases, with 7 bases between. The CDR3 has 14 residues. The CDR3 coding sequence is TGCGCCAGCAGCTTGGGGAGCAGCTCCTACGAGCAGTACTTC. Its protein is CASSLGSSSYEQYF.

This clonotype was recorded a few times. This sequence joins TRBV27 and TRBJ2-5, with D perhaps TRBD2 (5 bases). The CDR3 spans 12 residues. CDR1 MNHEY and CDR2 SMNVEV come from the germline V gene (reference sequence). Trimming cost V 8 bases and J 2 bases, with 9 bases left between them. The CDR3 region has the DNA TGTGCCAGCGGCCCGGGGCAAGAGACCCAGTACTTC. The encoded protein is CASGPGQETQYF.

This clonotype was seen ten or more times. The chain joins TRBV7-9 to TRBJ2-2, with 8 positions matching TRBD2. The CDR3 contains 17 residues. Trimming removed 0 bases from V and 5 bases from J; junction bases left unmatched: 8. Germline V gene sequence: CDR1 SEHNR, CDR2 FQNEAQ (reference sequence). In DNA form, the CDR3 reads TGTGCCAGCAGCTTAGCAGCGGGAGTGGCGATGACCGGGGAGCTGTTTTTT. It yields the protein CASSLAAGVAMTGELFF.

There are many counts of this clonotype. This rearrangement joins TRBV20-1 to TRBJ2-7; the match to TRBD2 covers 8 bases. CDR1 and CDR2 (germline): DFQATT, SNEGSKA (reference sequence). The J segment lost 7 bases and the V segment lost 1 base, leaving 18 bases of the junction unmatched. The CDR3 has 17 amino acids. The CDR3 nucleotides are TGCAGTGCTAGAGTCGGGGCCCGCGGGAGGATTACGGAAGAGCAGTACTTC. This encodes CSARVGARGRITEEQYF.

Turning to this clonotype: A much larger clone sits a single nucleotide away, making a read error possible. J is TRBJ2-2 and V is TRBV20-1; the match to TRBD2 covers 10 bases. The CDR3 loop spans 14 amino acids. Germline CDR1 and CDR2: DFQATT and SNEGSKA (reference sequence). The CDR3 bases are TGCAGTGCGACCCTAGCGGGAGCTGGCGGGGGGCTGTTTTTT. The encoded protein is CSATLAGAGGGLFF.

This clonotype was counted ten times or more. In DNA, the CDR3 is TGCAGCGTTGAGGTGTGGTCGGTGGGTGAGCAGTTCTTC. This encodes CSVEVWSVGEQFF. The genes are TRBV29-1 and TRBJ2-1; no reliable D call. Germline V gives CDR1 SQVTM, CDR2 ANQGSEA. This CDR3 has 13 amino acids. The ends were cut back, 3 bases at V and 9 bases at J, with 15 bases in the middle.

This clonotype was found many times. This chain uses TRBV2 with TRBJ2-5; 12 bases fit TRBD2. This CDR3 region has 15 residues. Germline V gene sequence: CDR1 SNHLY, CDR2 FYNNEI. J gave up 5 bases and V 4 bases, and 5 bases lay outside the gene matches. CDR3 DNA sequence: TGTGCCAGCAGTGGGGGACTAGCGGGTTTTGAGACCCAGTACTTC. Translation gives CASSGGLAGFETQYF.

This clonotype was recorded many times. This chain joins TRBV10-3 and TRBJ2-1; 14 bases are a match to TRBD2. J lost 16 bases, V lost 3 bases, and 5 bases had no gene match. The CDR3 has 13 residues. Germline CDR1 reads ENHRY; CDR2 reads SYGVKD. The CDR3 region is CAISDGTSGSNFF. DNA of the CDR3: TGTGCCATCAGTGATGGGACTAGCGGGAGTAACTTCTTC.

This clonotype was found a few times. It may be a read error: a sequence one base away is much more abundant. V and J are TRBV28 and TRBJ2-1, with 8 nucleotides matching TRBD2. There are 14 residues in the CDR3. Trimming at V came to 7 bases and at J to 8 bases, leaving 10 bases not matched to a gene. The germline V gene encodes CDR1 MDHEN and CDR2 SYDVKM. CDR3 region: CASIRDGGVDEQFF. The CDR3 DNA reads TGTGCCAGCATCCGGGACGGGGGGGTAGATGAGCAGTTCTTC.

The chain carries TRBV20-1 and TRBJ2-1, with 8 bases identical to TRBD1. With V trimmed by 7 bases and J by 5 bases, 4 bases remained unmatched. This CDR3 comprises 12 residues. The germline V gene encodes CDR1 DFQATT and CDR2 SNEGSKA (reference sequence). CDR3 DNA: TGCAGTGAGACACAGGGGGACAATGAGCAGTTCTTC. Its translation is CSETQGDNEQFF.

This clonotype was observed at least ten times. The CDR3 protein is CASGIKRDKPQHF. In DNA form, the CDR3 reads TGTGCCAGCGGAATAAAACGGGACAAACCCCAGCATTTT. This chain links TRBV27 with TRBJ1-5; weak D call: TRBD1 (6 bases). The CDR3 is 13 residues long. Trimming stripped 8 bases from V and 10 bases from J, with 18 bases between. Germline loops: CDR1 MNHEY, CDR2 SMNVEV (reference sequence).

There are many counts of this clonotype. The V gene is TRBV20-1, the J gene TRBJ2-7, with 11 positions matching TRBD2. Germline V CDR1 and CDR2: DFQATT, SNEGSKA (reference sequence). CDR3 size: 15 residues. The ends lost 0 bases at V and 3 bases at J; junction bases unmatched: 4. As DNA, the CDR3 is TGCAGTGCTAGAGATCCTACTAGCGGGAGCTACGAGCAGTACTTC. As protein: CSARDPTSGSYEQYF.

This clonotype was observed many times. This chain uses TRBV6-2 or TRBV6-3 with TRBJ2-1, with 14 nucleotides matching TRBD2. Germline CDR1 is MNHEY and CDR2 is SVGEGT. The CDR3 consists of 17 residues. The junction had 6 bases not matched to a gene; V was cut back by 1 base and J by 7 bases. The CDR3 region has the DNA TGTGCCAGCAGTTACTTGTGGACTAGCGGGAGGAAAAATGAGCAGTTCTTC. Amino acids: CASSYLWTSGRKNEQFF.

This clonotype was recorded at least ten times. The chain links TRBV5-1 to TRBJ2-1; TRBD2 matches at 11 bases. The CDR3 runs 16 residues. Germline CDR1 SGHRS, CDR2 YFSETQ. V lost 4 bases, J lost 2 bases, and 5 bases stayed unmatched. The CDR3 loop reads CASSLTSGSTYNEQFF. For the CDR3, the DNA is TGCGCCAGCAGCCTAACTAGCGGGAGTACCTACAATGAGCAGTTCTTC.

This clonotype was seen ten or more times. The rearrangement uses TRBV20-1 and TRBJ2-7, with TRBD2 as a possible D gene (6 bases). Germline lookup yields CDR1 DFQATT and CDR2 SNEGSKA (reference sequence). CDR3 size: 12 residues. Trimming pared 6 bases from V and 3 bases from J, leaving 12 bases between. The CDR3 region is CSAAGLLYEQYF. As DNA, the CDR3 is TGCAGTGCGGCGGGACTTCTCTACGAGCAGTACTTC.

There are many counts of this clonotype. The V gene is TRBV5-1, the J gene TRBJ2-3, with 9 bases lining up with TRBD2. Germline V gene sequence: CDR1 SGHRS, CDR2 YFSETQ. The ends lost 3 bases at V and 1 base at J; junction bases unmatched: 6. This CDR3 has 16 residues. The CDR3: CASSWGLATGTDTQYF. The DNA of the CDR3 is TGCGCCAGCAGCTGGGGACTAGCTACTGGCACAGATACGCAGTATTTT. Filled out from reference TRBV5-1 and TRBJ2-3, the complete variable domain reads KAGVTQTPRYLIKTRGQQVTLSCSPISGHRSVSWYQQTPGQGLQFLFEYFSETQRNKGNFPGRFSGRQFSNSRSEMNVSTLELGDSALYLCASSWGLATGTDTQYFGPGTRLTVL.

As concerns this clonotype: This CDR3 fails to terminate in the conserved phenylalanine or tryptophan, so it likely reflects a read error. The DNA is omitted, as the CDR3 cannot be located on it reliably, and the CDR3 follows TCRdb's listing. The CDR3 loop is CASTSVYTGELFC. The V and J genes are TRBV7-2 and TRBJ2-2; TRBD2, the table's D call, lacks a check against the DNA. The germline V gene has CDR1 SGHTA and CDR2 FQGNSA. A total of 13 residues make up the CDR3, ends included.

This clonotype was counted at least ten times. A read error is possible here, since a much larger clone lies one base away. The V call is TRBV7-2, the J call TRBJ2-1; 9 bases align to TRBD1. The CDR3 has 12 residues. Germline CDR1 and CDR2: SGHTA and FQGNSA. The CDR3 reads CVSRSAGQGQFF. The CDR3 DNA sequence: TGTGTCAGCAGATCCGCGGGACAGGGTCAGTTCTTC.

Many counts were recorded for this clonotype. This sequence joins TRBV18 and TRBJ1-1; D is ambiguous. Trimming left V 6 bases short and J 1 base short, with 9 bases between. Germline CDR1 is KGHSH and CDR2 is LQKENI. CDR3 length equals 13 residues. The CDR3 DNA reads TGTGCCAGCTCTCAAACATGGAACACTGAAGCTTTCTTT. Protein sequence: CASSQTWNTEAFF. The full variable domain, with the rest looked up from reference TRBV18 and TRBJ1-1, is NAGVMQNPRHLVRRRGQEARLRCSPMKGHSHVYWYRQLPEEGLKFMVYLQKENIIDESGMPKERFSAEFPKEGPSILRIQQVVRGDSAAYFCASSQTWNTEAFFGQGTRLTVV.

A word on this clonotype: A much more abundant neighbour one base away suggests this may be a read error. The J gene is TRBJ2-1, the V gene TRBV24-1; 8 positions match TRBD2. The CDR3 spans 14 residues. CDR1 and CDR2 (germline): KGHDR, SFDVKD. As DNA, the CDR3 is TGTGCCACCAGTGGTAGCGGGGCCAACAATGGGCAGTTCTTC. Translated: CATSGSGANNGQFF.

In its sample, this clonotype was seen a few times. J is TRBJ2-3 and V is TRBV15; 8 positions match TRBD1. V was clipped by 0 bases and J by 6 bases; unmatched bases: 5. From germline, CDR1 is LNHNV and CDR2 YYDKDF (reference sequence). CDR3 size: 15 residues. The DNA of the CDR3 is TGTGCCACCAGCAGAGATCGATGGACAGGGGATACGCAGTATTTT. Translated: CATSRDRWTGDTQYF.

This clonotype came up many times. V and J are TRBV6-5 and TRBJ2-5; either TRBD1 or TRBD2 may supply D (5 bases each). Germline V gene lookup returns CDR1 MNHEY and CDR2 SVGAGI. With 10 bases removed from V and 5 bases from J, the gap between germline ends came to 17 bases. This CDR3 spans 13 amino acids. Here the CDR3 DNA reads TGTGCCACCTCGCCCTGGGACGGGGAGACCCAGTACTTC. Its protein product is CATSPWDGETQYF.

This clonotype was seen ten or more times. This sequence joins TRBV2 and TRBJ2-1; D is perhaps TRBD1 or TRBD2 (7 bases each). Trimming removed 1 base at V and 7 bases at J, with 11 bases between. The CDR3 is made up of 14 amino acids. Germline values: CDR1 SNHLY, CDR2 FYNNEI. This chain's CDR3 is CASSEVRGGNEQFF. The DNA for the CDR3 is TGTGCCAGCAGTGAAGTCAGGGGGGGGAATGAGCAGTTCTTC.

This clonotype has at least ten counts. The chain is built from TRBV5-1 and TRBJ2-5; D assignment may be TRBD1 or TRBD2 (5 bases each). CDR1 SGHRS and CDR2 YFSETQ come from the germline V gene. This CDR3 region has 13 residues. The V end lost 4 bases, the J end lost 7 bases, and 14 bases lay between the germline ends. CDR3 DNA: TGCGCCAGCAGCCTCCCAGGGAGTAGGACCCAGTACTTC. Protein sequence: CASSLPGSRTQYF.

This clonotype was seen ten or more times. The chain has TRBV15 and TRBJ1-4; D is unresolved. Germline CDR1 and CDR2: LNHNV and YYDKDF (reference sequence). This CDR3 contains 17 residues. Deletions cut 0 bases from V and 4 bases from J, with 15 bases between. The CDR3 sequence: CATSRDLDPGVNEKLFF. The CDR3, as DNA: TGTGCCACCAGCAGAGATTTGGACCCAGGCGTTAATGAAAAACTGTTTTTT. The whole variable domain, filled in from reference TRBV15 and TRBJ1-4, reads DAMVIQNPRYQVTQFGKPVTLSCSQTLNHNVMYWYQQKSSQAPKLLFHYYDKDFNNEADTPDNFQSRRPNTSFCFLDIRSPGLGDTAMYLCATSRDLDPGVNEKLFFGSGTQLSVL.